This T cell receptor (beta chain) stems from a study of shared T cell receptors in the human thymus. V trimming: 6 bases; J trimming: 4 bases; junction bases outside the gene matches: 3. Germline assignment: CDR1 LGHNT and CDR2 FRNRAP. The CDR3 runs to 14 residues. The repertoire was sequenced with immunoSEQ multiplex PCR; TCRdb's copy has only in-frame clones and lacks some. The sample holds 720,000 or so clones; over 75% are singletons and the top ten take more than 0.008%. This sample was shared with a second study, whose subject was human thymus T cells. From that paper: The thymus was resected at corrective cardiac surgery.

Sequenced sample: thymocytes. The TCR comes from a girl less than two years old with a congenital heart defect. The chain joins TRBV12-5 to TRBJ1-6, with TRBD1 matching over 7 bases. This chain's CDR3 is CASGRQGYNSPLHF. The CDR3 nucleotides are TGTGCTAGTGGCCGACAGGGTTATAATTCACCCCTCCACTTT.